The 26 T cell receptor beta chains presented below share a single source sample, sequenced in a study. MiXCR, run by TCRdb on the RT-PCR reads, gives a single entry per CDR3 protein. The table includes more than 600,000 distinct CDR3 sequences, 14% detected once. Input material: memory CD4+ T cells from blood. These receptors came from a female donor in good health, serving as a healthy control.

Remarks on this clonotype: A read error may be the cause here, since a much bigger clone is one base away. The chain uses TRBV14 and TRBJ2-1, with D perhaps TRBD1 (6 bases). The CDR3 extends over 13 amino acids. Trimming left V 4 bases short and J 3 bases short, with 7 bases between. Germline values: CDR1 SGHDN, CDR2 FVKESK. The CDR3 DNA reads as TGTGCCAGCAGCCGGGACAACTACAATGAGCAGTTCTTC. It specifies CASSRDNYNEQFF.

This clonotype was seen at least ten times. The CDR3 bases are TGTGCCAGTGACCGGGATACATCTGGAAACACCATATATTTT. This gives the protein CASDRDTSGNTIYF. The chain employs TRBV10-3 and TRBJ1-3; no firm D call. The CDR3 extends over 14 amino acids. V shed 10 bases and J shed 1 base, with 14 bases lying between them. Germline CDR1 is ENHRY and CDR2 is SYGVKD.

The chain combines TRBV5-6 with TRBJ1-3, with D unclear. V lost 0 bases and J lost 0, with 7 bases in between. Germline CDR1 is SGHDT and CDR2 is YYEEEE. The CDR3 has 15 residues. The CDR3 protein is CASSLVWGSGNTIYF. DNA for the CDR3: TGTGCCAGCAGCTTGGTTTGGGGCTCTGGAAACACCATATATTTT.

Many counts were recorded for this clonotype. The genes are TRBV5-1 and TRBJ2-5; either TRBD1 or TRBD2 may fit D (6 bases each). This CDR3 has 14 residues. The V gene's germline CDR1 is SGHRS and CDR2 YFSETQ. Trimming removed 2 bases from V and 5 bases from J, with 13 bases in between. The CDR3 sequence is CASSFSGADETQYF. CDR3 coding DNA: TGCGCCAGCAGCTTTTCGGGGGCCGATGAGACCCAGTACTTC.

This clonotype turned up a few times. The rearrangement uses TRBV20-1 and TRBJ2-5; D is unclear. The CDR3 has 13 amino acids. With 3 bases removed from V and 4 bases from J, the gap between germline ends came to 12 bases. Germline V CDR1 and CDR2: DFQATT, SNEGSKA (reference sequence). CDR3 in amino acids: CSARTRRGETQYF. As DNA, the CDR3 is TGCAGTGCTAGGACCAGGAGAGGAGAGACCCAGTACTTC.

This clonotype was observed many times. The chain is built from TRBV4-3 and TRBJ2-3; no clear D gene. This CDR3 comprises 15 residues. Germline CDR1 is LGHNA and CDR2 is YSLEER. V was clipped by 1 base and J by 4 bases, with 12 bases between them. CDR3 nucleotide sequence: TGCGCCAGCAGCCAAGTCAGGTTTAACTCAGATACGCAGTATTTT. Protein: CASSQVRFNSDTQYF.

The J gene is TRBJ2-4, the V gene TRBV30; D might be TRBD1 (6 bases). V shed 4 bases and J shed 11 bases, with 12 bases lying between them. The germline gives CDR1 GTSNPN, CDR2 SVGIG (reference sequence). CDR3 length: 11 amino acids. The DNA for the CDR3 is TGTGCCTGGAACCGGGACAACGTTCAGTACTTC. It translates to CAWNRDNVQYF. The full variable domain, its missing parts supplied by reference TRBV30 and TRBJ2-4, is SQTIHQWPATLVQPVGSPLSLECTVEGTSNPNLYWYRQAAGRGLQLLFYSVGIGQISSEVPQNLSASRPQDRQFILSSKKLLLSDSGFYLCAWNRDNVQYFGAGTRLSVL.

A single count supports this clonotype. The rearrangement uses TRBV3-1 and TRBJ1-2; 8 bases are shared with TRBD1. After removal of 3 bases from V and 3 bases from J, the junction contained 6 bases not matched to a gene. Per the germline V gene, CDR1 is LGHDT and CDR2 is YNNKEL (reference sequence). The CDR3 spans 15 residues. The CDR3 DNA reads as TGTGCCAGCAGCCACAGACAGACAGGGGACTATGGCTACACCTTC. Encoded protein: CASSHRQTGDYGYTF.

The rearrangement uses TRBV11-2 and TRBJ2-7; 8 nucleotides agree with TRBD2. CDR3 length equals 15 residues. The germline CDR1 and CDR2 sequences are SGHAT and FQNNGV. The junction had 6 bases not matched to a gene; V was cut back by 5 bases and J by 0 bases. DNA for the CDR3: TGTGCCAGCAGCGAAACCGGGACTAGCTCCTACGAGCAGTACTTC. Its protein is CASSETGTSSYEQYF.

The V call is TRBV5-6, the J call TRBJ2-3; D is perhaps TRBD2 (6 bases). The CDR3 sequence is 16 residues long. From germline, CDR1 is SGHDT and CDR2 YYEEEE. V was pared by 4 bases and J by 4 bases, with 19 bases between. The DNA for the CDR3 is TGTGCCAGCAGCGACCAGACCGGGAGTGGTCCAGATACGCAGTATTTT. Its translation is CASSDQTGSGPDTQYF.

This clonotype was counted a few times. This chain uses TRBV20-1 with TRBJ2-1, with 12 bases that match TRBD2. CDR1 is DFQATT and CDR2 is SNEGSKA in the germline V gene (reference sequence). With 5 bases clipped from V and 6 bases from J, the junction kept 8 bases outside the gene matches. CDR3 size: 15 residues. For the CDR3, the DNA is TGCAGTGCTTCACCAACTAGCGGGGGGCGCAATGAGCAGTTCTTC. Its translation: CSASPTSGGRNEQFF.

In this sample, this clonotype turned up a few times. DNA for the CDR3: TGTGCCATCTCCCTGACAGGGCAAGCTAACTATGGCTACACCTTC. It yields the protein CAISLTGQANYGYTF. V gene TRBV7-9 combines with J gene TRBJ1-2; 7 bases are shared with TRBD1. Germline CDR1 and CDR2: SEHNR and FQNEAQ (reference sequence). The trim removed 10 bases at V and 0 bases at J, leaving 11 bases unmatched. The CDR3 contains 15 residues.

The table lists this clonotype with many counts. The chain couples TRBV20-1 to TRBJ2-3, with 13 bases lining up with TRBD2. Trimming at V came to 6 bases and at J to 6 bases, leaving 9 bases not matched to a gene. CDR1 and CDR2 (germline): DFQATT, SNEGSKA (reference sequence). This CDR3 comprises 15 residues. In DNA form, the CDR3 reads TGCAGTGCAACCAAACTAGCGGGGGGGAGGGATACGCAGTATTTT. It codes for CSATKLAGGRDTQYF.

This clonotype was seen at least ten times. This sequence joins TRBV29-1 and TRBJ2-5, with 11 bases aligning to TRBD2. V lost 7 bases, J lost 4 bases, and 8 bases stayed unmatched. The CDR3 loop spans 14 amino acids. CDR1 is SQVTM and CDR2 is ANQGSEA in the germline V gene. Here the CDR3 reads CSGVAGGSGETQYF. For the CDR3, the DNA is TGCAGCGGTGTAGCGGGAGGGTCGGGAGAGACCCAGTACTTC.

This clonotype appeared a few times. V gene TRBV5-1 combines with J gene TRBJ2-5; 8 bases map to TRBD1. The CDR3 is made up of 15 amino acids. Germline CDR1 is SGHRS and CDR2 is YFSETQ. The V segment lost 4 bases and the J segment 5 bases; nucleotides outside the gene matches: 10. CDR3 amino acids: CASSPRTGSIETQYF. The CDR3 bases are TGCGCCAGCAGCCCGCGGACAGGGTCGATCGAGACCCAGTACTTC.

This clonotype appeared a few times. This chain uses TRBV4-2 with TRBJ1-5; no reliable D call. The CDR3 extends over 15 amino acids. Germline V gives CDR1 LGHNA, CDR2 YNFKEQ. Trimming removed 4 bases from V and 2 bases from J, with 12 bases in between. The CDR3 nucleotides are TGTGCCAGCAGCCTTATTGACTCGGGCAATCAGCCCCAGCATTTT. Its translation is CASSLIDSGNQPQHF.

This clonotype turned up a few times. V usage is TRBV2 and J usage is TRBJ2-2, with TRBD1 identical over 8 bases. This CDR3 comprises 12 residues. V trimming: 9 bases; J trimming: 6 bases; junction bases outside the gene matches: 3. CDR1 and CDR2 (germline): SNHLY, FYNNEI. CDR3 DNA sequence: TGTGCCAGAACAGGGGGACCCGGGGAGCTGTTTTTT. The encoded protein is CARTGGPGELFF.

This clonotype was counted at least ten times. The chain recombines TRBV7-3 with TRBJ2-5; D is possibly TRBD1 (6 bases). CDR1 SGHTA and CDR2 FQGTGA come from the germline V gene. V was pared by 5 bases and J by 4 bases, with 11 bases between. CDR3 length equals 13 residues. The CDR3 spells CASSPGQSETQYF. The CDR3, as DNA: TGTGCCAGCAGCCCGGGACAATCAGAGACCCAGTACTTC.

This chain joins TRBV5-6 and TRBJ1-1; 9 nucleotides agree with TRBD1. From germline, CDR1 is SGHDT and CDR2 YYEEEE. Unmatched junction bases numbered 5, after V lost 3 bases and J lost 5 bases. The CDR3 totals 14 residues. The CDR3 sequence is CASSSRQGGTEAFF. CDR3 DNA: TGTGCCAGCAGCTCCCGACAGGGGGGGACTGAAGCTTTCTTT.

The J gene is TRBJ2-2, the V gene TRBV7-3, with 7 bases matching TRBD1. This CDR3 contains 15 residues. The V gene end was trimmed by 5 bases and the J gene end by 2 bases; junction bases not matched to a gene: 5. Germline V gene lookup returns CDR1 SGHTA and CDR2 FQGTGA. The CDR3 sequence: CASSHDRDNTGELFF. CDR3 coding DNA: TGTGCCAGCAGCCACGACAGGGATAACACCGGGGAGCTGTTTTTT. The full variable domain, completed using reference TRBV7-3 and TRBJ2-2, is GAGVSQTPSNKVTEKGKYVELRCDPISGHTALYWYRQSLGQGPEFLIYFQGTGAADDSGLPNDRFFAVRPEGSVSTLKIQRTERGDSAVYLCASSHDRDNTGELFFGEGSRLTVL.

This clonotype was recorded many times. The chain is built from TRBV5-1 and TRBJ1-4; TRBD1 might be the D (6 bases). Germline-derived CDR1 and CDR2 are SGHRS and YFSETQ. This CDR3 is built from 15 residues. The V end lost 7 bases, the J end lost 5 bases, and 18 bases lay between the germline ends. The CDR3 region has the DNA TGCGCCAGCGGTAGCGGGGGCAGCCAGAATGAAAAACTGTTTTTT. Translating gives CASGSGGSQNEKLFF.

This clonotype was found many times. J is TRBJ1-1 and V is TRBV12-3 or TRBV12-4; perhaps TRBD1 as D (5 bases). Trimming pared 4 bases from V and 3 bases from J, leaving 9 bases between. The CDR3 contains 13 residues. The CDR3 sequence is CASSSDSYTEAFF. CDR3 DNA: TGTGCCAGCAGTTCCGACAGTTACACTGAAGCTTTCTTT.

The rearrangement joins TRBV5-1 to TRBJ2-5; possibly TRBD1 for D (5 bases). V gave up 0 bases and J gave up 1 base, with 7 bases separating them. The CDR3 loop spans 14 amino acids. Looked up from germline, CDR1 is SGHRS and CDR2 is YFSETQ. The CDR3, as DNA: TGCGCCAGCAGCTTGGTAGACAGCCAAGAGACCCAGTACTTC. It specifies CASSLVDSQETQYF.

This clonotype was detected only once. The chain combines TRBV30 with TRBJ1-3, with TRBD1 matching 9 bases. CDR3 length: 13 residues. The germline CDR1 and CDR2 sequences are GTSNPN and SVGIG (reference sequence). Unmatched junction bases numbered 5, after V lost 7 bases and J lost 4 bases. In DNA, the CDR3 is TGTGCCTTGACAGGGGGACCGGGAAACACCATATATTTT. Its translation is CALTGGPGNTIYF.

This clonotype was counted ten times or more. V is TRBV5-6 and J is TRBJ2-7, with 7 bases identical to TRBD1. J gave up 6 bases and V 4 bases, and 7 bases lay outside the gene matches. Germline lookup yields CDR1 SGHDT and CDR2 YYEEEE. This CDR3 has 13 amino acids. CDR3 sequence: CASSRNRGGEQYF. The CDR3 DNA reads as TGTGCCAGCAGCCGAAACAGGGGTGGCGAGCAGTACTTC.

CDR3 residues: CASSLEGDNTEAFF. CDR3 coding DNA: TGCGCCAGCAGCTTGGAGGGGGATAACACTGAAGCTTTCTTT. The chain combines TRBV5-1 with TRBJ1-1, with D possibly being TRBD1 (6 bases). The CDR3 totals 14 residues. CDR1 and CDR2 (germline): SGHRS, YFSETQ. Trimming left V 0 bases short and J 2 bases short, with 8 bases between.